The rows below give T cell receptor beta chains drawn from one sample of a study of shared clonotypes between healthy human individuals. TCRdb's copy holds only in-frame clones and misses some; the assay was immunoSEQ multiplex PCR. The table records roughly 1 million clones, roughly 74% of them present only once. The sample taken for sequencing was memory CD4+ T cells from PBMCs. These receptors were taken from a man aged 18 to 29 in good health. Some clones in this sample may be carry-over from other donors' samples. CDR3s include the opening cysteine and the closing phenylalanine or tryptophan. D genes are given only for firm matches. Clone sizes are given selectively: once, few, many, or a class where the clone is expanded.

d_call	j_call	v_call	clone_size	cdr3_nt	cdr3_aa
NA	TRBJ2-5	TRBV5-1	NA	TGCGCCAGCAGCTTGTTTAGAGAACAAGAGACCCAGTACTTC	CASSLFREQETQYF
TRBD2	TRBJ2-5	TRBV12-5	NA	TGTGCTAGTGGTATGGGGCTAGCGGGAGATTCCCAAGAGACCCAGTACTTC	CASGMGLAGDSQETQYF
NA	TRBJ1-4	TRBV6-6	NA	TGTGCCAGCAGTTACTCCGGGGTTGGCGAAAAACTGTTTTTT	CASSYSGVGEKLFF
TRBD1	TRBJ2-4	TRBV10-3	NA	TGTGCCATCAGTGGAACAGGGGAGGCCAAAAACATTCAGTACTTC	CAISGTGEAKNIQYF
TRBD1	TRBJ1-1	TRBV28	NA	TGTGCCAGCGATAGGGGGCCCCATTCGAACACTGAAGCTTTCTTT	CASDRGPHSNTEAFF
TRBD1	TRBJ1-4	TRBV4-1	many	TGCGCCAGCAGCCAAGATCTCCAGGGGGTTTCAGAAAAACTGTTTTTT	CASSQDLQGVSEKLFF
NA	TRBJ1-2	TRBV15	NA	TGTGCCACCAGCAGGAGCGCGACGGGGGAGTATGGCTACACCTTC	CATSRSATGEYGYTF
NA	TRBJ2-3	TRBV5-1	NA	TGCGCCAGCAGCTTGGAACGGGGACACACAGATACGCAGTATTTT	CASSLERGHTDTQYF
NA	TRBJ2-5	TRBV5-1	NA	TGCGCCAGCAGCTTAAGCGGAGAAGAGACCCAGTACTTC	CASSLSGEETQYF
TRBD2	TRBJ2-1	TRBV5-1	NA	TGCGCCAGCAGCGTAACTAGCGGGAGTATCAATGAGCAGTTCTTC	CASSVTSGSINEQFF
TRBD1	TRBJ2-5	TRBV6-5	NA	TGTGCCAGCAGACCGGGACAGTGGCAAGAGACCCAGTACTTC	CASRPGQWQETQYF
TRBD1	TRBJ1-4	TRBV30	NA	TGTGCCTGGAGTCCCCGGGACAGAACTTATGAAAAACTGTTTTTT	CAWSPRDRTYEKLFF
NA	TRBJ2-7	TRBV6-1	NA	TGTGCCAGCAGCGCGGTCCCGGTAAGCGACGAGCAGTACTTC	CASSAVPVSDEQYF
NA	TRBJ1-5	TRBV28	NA	TGTGCCAGCAGCTTACAGCAAAGGGGGCAGCCCCAGCATTTT	CASSLQQRGQPQHF
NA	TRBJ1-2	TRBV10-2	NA	TGCGCCAGCACTTCCCGGACAGAACGGGGCTACACCTTC	CASTSRTERGYTF
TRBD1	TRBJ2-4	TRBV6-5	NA	TGTGCCAGCAGTGGGACAGGACTGGCCAAAAACATTCAGTACTTC	CASSGTGLAKNIQYF
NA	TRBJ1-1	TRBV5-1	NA	TGCGCCAGCAGCTTGGCCATCATGGGGGCTGACACTGAAGCTTTCTTT	CASSLAIMGADTEAFF
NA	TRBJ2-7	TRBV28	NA	TGTGCCAGCAGTCAGAGATACGAGCAGTACTTC	CASSQRYEQYF
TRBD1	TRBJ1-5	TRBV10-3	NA	TGTGCCATCAGTGCACAGGGGGCTGACCAGCCCCAGCATTTT	CAISAQGADQPQHF
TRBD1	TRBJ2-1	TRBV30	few	TGTGCCGGACGGGACAGGGGAGGGCAGTTCTTC	CAGRDRGGQFF
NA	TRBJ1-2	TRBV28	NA	TGTGCCAGCAGTATGTTCCAGAGAGGCTACACCTTC	CASSMFQRGYTF
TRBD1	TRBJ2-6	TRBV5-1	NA	TGCGCCAGCAGCCGGGACAGTCCTGGAGGGGCCAACGTCCTGACTTTC	CASSRDSPGGANVLTF